This T cell receptor (beta chain) was recorded in a study of T-cell memory formation after mild COVID-19 (dated by TCRdb to the early 2020s). Study-wide context: TCR sequence clusters from the two donors were largely donor specific. T-cell clones expanding and contracting after mild COVID-19 in two donors were tracked by longitudinal TCRalpha and TCRbeta repertoire sequencing. Two young, previously healthy adult volunteers made up the cohort, one male and one female.

From its cysteine to its phenylalanine, the CDR3 spans 17 amino acids. The only DNA kept is the CDR3, 51 bases in frame from the first base. In the germline V gene, CDR1 corresponds to KGHDR and CDR2 to SFDVKD. Germline trimming amounts to 4 bases on V and 2 bases on J, with 11 as the count of junction bases outside the gene matches. Broader findings and caveats from the paper: Whether the second-wave clones peaking on day 37 were SARS-CoV-2 specific was not confirmed. Some responding clones were detected in pre-infection memory, suggesting pre-existing cross-reactive memory T cells joined the SARS-CoV-2 response. The study included only a couple of mild cases, and larger cohorts that include severe cases with pre-infection samples were judged to be necessary. Contracting CD4+ clones were found mainly in CM and EM memory subsets, while CD8+ clones were enriched in EMRA. From day 15 to 85, contracting clones showed balanced CD4/CD8 phenotypes, whereas a second wave of clones that expanded from day 15 to 37 leaned towards CD4+.

As to this clonotype: It has no known antigen specificity. No clone much larger than this one lies a single base away; base qualities are absent.

The reads were generated on an Illumina NovaSeq 6000. TCRalpha and TCRbeta cDNA libraries were built by 5'RACE with constant-segment primers, adding sample barcodes and unique molecular identifiers. RNA was extracted from every sample with Trizol reagent. The libraries were amplified in two PCR steps, and the second step added a second sample barcode and Illumina TruSeq adapters. The libraries were sequenced on an Illumina NovaSeq using 2 x 150 bp paired-end reads. The paper's data handling went like this. Demultiplexing of reads and collapsing into UMI-guided consensus sequences were performed with migec v1.2.7. Using mixcr v2.1.11, UMI consensuses were aligned to TRA and TRB V and J templates and then assembled into clonotypes. Clonotypes were classified as expanded or contracted when called significant by both edgeR and NoisET, with noise models trained on biological replicates. For edgeR calls, the thresholds were a false discovery rate-adjusted p below 0.01 and a log2 fold-change of 1. PCA with hierarchical clustering of max-normalized trajectories of the 1000 most abundant clonotypes was used as exploratory dynamics analysis. Separately sequenced CD4+ and CD8+ repertoires were used to assign a CD4 or CD8 phenotype to each responding clone. TCRdb's own reprocessing of the public reads used fastp at Q25 and MiXCR and kept productive beta chains. Duplicate CDR3 protein sequences are folded into a single record with the most common DNA and genes. TCRdb assigned the V and J calls; the authors' analysis was not used. The sample table shows about 33,000 distinct CDR3 sequences, and approximately 21% are seen once. Over 1.5% of the sample comes from the top ten.

Ficoll-Paque density gradient centrifugation was the method used to isolate PBMCs. The TCR originated in an adult who had mild COVID-19 (a few samples of this study predate the infection). The sample titles of this study are shuffled in the database, so cell type and time point are left out. Here the chain combines TRBV24-1 and TRBJ2-5, and TRBD2 matches 8 of the central bases. Sequencing used PBMCs or a T cell subset sorted from them (not recorded which). The encoded CDR3 is CATSETGLARRQETQYF. The DNA sequence is TGTGCCACCAGTGAAACTGGACTAGCCCGTCGTCAAGAGACCCAGTACTTC.